These T cell receptor beta chains were read from a single sample in a study of shared clonotypes between healthy human individuals. TCRdb keeps only in-frame clones here, not all; method: immunoSEQ multiplex PCR. Of a few million clones listed, around 93% are singletons. What was sequenced was naive CD8+ T cells from PBMCs. These receptors came from a man younger than 35 in good health. Some clones in this sample may be carry-over from other donors' samples. The CDR3 runs from the conserved cysteine through the conserved F or W. The D gene is left open where the match is weak.

v_gene	d_gene	j_gene	CDR3nt	CDR3aa
TRBV4-1	-	TRBJ1-4	TGCGCCAGCAGCCAGGGCAATGAAAAACTGTTTTTT	CASSQGNEKLFF
TRBV19	TRBD1	TRBJ2-7	TGTGCCAGTAGTATCGCGGGTCAGGGGGCGGGGGAGCAGTACTTC	CASSIAGQGAGEQYF
TRBV7-2	-	TRBJ1-1	TGTGCCAGCAGCTCCCGGTCCCCCTTCTGGACTGAAGCTTTCTTT	CASSSRSPFWTEAFF
TRBV7-2	-	TRBJ2-7	TGTGCCAGCAGCTTACTTGGACACGGCTACGAGCAGTACTTC	CASSLLGHGYEQYF
TRBV28	TRBD2	TRBJ2-1	TGTGCCAGCAGTTTGAGGACTAGCGGGAGTGAAAATGAGCAGTTCTTC	CASSLRTSGSENEQFF
TRBV19	TRBD2	TRBJ2-1	TGTGCCAGTAGTCCGGGAGGGCCCTACAATGAGCAGTTCTTC	CASSPGGPYNEQFF
TRBV13	TRBD1	TRBJ2-2	TGTGCCAGCATCCCCCAGGGGGACAGGGCCAATTTCGCGAACACCGGGGAGCTGTTTTTT	CASIPQGDRANFANTGELFF
TRBV7-9	-	TRBJ2-1	TGTGCCAGCAGAGGGGGGCCTCCTGAGCAGTTCTTC	CASRGGPPEQFF
TRBV14	-	TRBJ2-7	TGTGCCAGCAGCCAACCCACAGGGTCCCCCTACGAGCAGTACTTC	CASSQPTGSPYEQYF
TRBV21-1	-	TRBJ2-5	TGTGCCAGCAGCATGATTCTCCAGCCGTCCGAGACCCAGTACTTC	CASSMILQPSETQYF
TRBV5-8	TRBD2	TRBJ2-1	TGTGCCAGCAGTTGGACTAGCGGGAGGCGATACAATGAGCAGTTCTTC	CASSWTSGRRYNEQFF
TRBV30	TRBD1	TRBJ1-2	TGTGCCTGGACCGCCCTGGCAGGGGGTTTGAGTGGCTACACCTTC	CAWTALAGGLSGYTF
TRBV7-9	-	TRBJ2-3	TGTGCCAGCACTTGGGGGGCAGGGATGGCAGATACGCAGTATTTT	CASTWGAGMADTQYF
TRBV28	-	TRBJ2-5	TGTGCCAGCAGCCGGGACCGGGGGGAGACCCAGTACTTC	CASSRDRGETQYF
TRBV2	TRBD1	TRBJ2-1	TGTGCCAGCAGTGACGCGGGACAGGCTCACAATGAGCAGTTCTTC	CASSDAGQAHNEQFF
TRBV19	-	TRBJ2-7	TGTGCCAGTAGTATGAGTGGAGCCGCAAGCTCCTACGAGCAGTACTTC	CASSMSGAASSYEQYF
TRBV5-4	-	TRBJ1-3	TGTGCCAGCAGCTTGCGCAGCTCTGGAAACACCATATATTTT	CASSLRSSGNTIYF
TRBV7-9	-	TRBJ2-5	TGTGCCAGCAGCACAGGAGGATTGGAGACCCAGTACTTC	CASSTGGLETQYF
TRBV15	TRBD1	TRBJ1-1	TGTGCCACCAGACTAAACAGGGGACGGACTGAAGCTTTCTTT	CATRLNRGRTEAFF
TRBV28	-	TRBJ1-1	TGTGCCAGCGAACTCGCGGGCACAAACACTGAAGCTTTCTTT	CASELAGTNTEAFF
TRBV5-4	-	TRBJ2-1	TGTGCCAGCAGCTTGGACGGGCCATACAATGAGCAGTTCTTC	CASSLDGPYNEQFF
TRBV27	TRBD1	TRBJ2-7	TGTGCCAGCAGTAGAGAGACAGGGGCATCCTACGAGCAGTACTTC	CASSRETGASYEQYF
TRBV9	TRBD1	TRBJ2-1	TGTGCCAGCAGCGGGGGACAGGGTCATGAGCAGTTCTTC	CASSGGQGHEQFF